One sample yielded the 22 T cell receptor beta chains listed below, sequenced in a study of blood T cells in healthy people across ages. Then a second PCR, running roughly 7 to 11 cycles, was carried out with a sample-barcoded 5' primer and a J-beta primer mix. A single record per CDR3 protein comes from TCRdb applying MiXCR to the 5' RACE reads. Among 540,000 or so distinct CDR3 sequences, about 26% were seen once, and the ten largest hold around 18%. Sequences were obtained from blood. The receptors derive from a woman in her 70s in good health.

This clonotype was observed a handful of times. The chain carries TRBV7-2 and TRBJ2-5; weak D call: TRBD2 (7 bases). Trimming removed 3 bases at V and 2 bases at J, with 13 bases between. Germline loops: CDR1 SGHTA, CDR2 FQGNSA. The CDR3 is 15 amino acids. The CDR3 loop is CASSLRRGLQETQYF. The CDR3 bases are TGTGCCAGCAGCTTGCGGCGGGGGCTTCAAGAGACCCAGTACTTC. Full variable domain (rest looked up from reference TRBV7-2 and TRBJ2-5): GAGVSQSPSNKVTEKGKDVELRCDPISGHTALYWYRQSLGQGLEFLIYFQGNSAPDKSGLPSDRFSAERTGGSVSTLTIQRTQQEDSAVYLCASSLRRGLQETQYFGPGTRLLVL.

This clonotype has just one count. The chain carries TRBV7-2 and TRBJ2-1; the match to TRBD2 covers 8 bases. Per germline, CDR1 SGHTA and CDR2 FQGNSA. V gave up 1 base and J gave up 8 bases; unmatched junction bases: 7. This CDR3 comprises 15 residues. The CDR3 region has the DNA TGTGCCAGCAGCTTAGGGTCCTCGCGGGGGGATGAGCAGTTCTTC. Encoded protein: CASSLGSSRGDEQFF.

The chain employs TRBV6-2 or TRBV6-3 and TRBJ2-5; 7 bases agree with TRBD1. The closer fit of TRBJ2-7 to the DNA end suggests the J call may be wrong. This CDR3 spans 13 amino acids. The germline V gene encodes CDR1 MNHEY and CDR2 SVGEGT. In DNA form, the CDR3 reads TGTGCCGGCGTGAGGGGGCTCTCCTACGAGCAGTACTTC. Encoded protein: CAGVRGLSYEQYF.

Comments on this clonotype: This may stem from a read error, because a much larger clone lies one nucleotide away. This chain uses TRBV6-1 with TRBJ2-5; D is unclear. The CDR3 is 12 residues long. The germline CDR1 and CDR2 sequences are MNHNS and SASEGT. Between the trimmed V and J ends, which lost 5 bases and 5 bases, there was a span of 9 bases. CDR3 DNA sequence: TGTGCCAGCAGTTGGGCCGGGGAGACCCAGTACTTC. Its protein product is CASSWAGETQYF.

The rearrangement joins TRBV28 to TRBJ2-5; 11 bases fit TRBD1. The DNA end favors TRBJ2-7, so the J call may be wrong. The CDR3 has 14 residues. Germline V CDR1 and CDR2: MDHEN, SYDVKM. The DNA of the CDR3 is TGTGCCAGCGGCCACGGACAGGGGGCAGGCGAGCAGTACTTC. The encoded protein is CASGHGQGAGEQYF.

The table lists this clonotype with a few counts. V is TRBV7-2 and J is TRBJ2-7; no clear D gene. The CDR3 consists of 12 residues. V was clipped by 8 bases and J by 7 bases, with 15 bases between them. The germline V gene encodes CDR1 SGHTA and CDR2 FQGNSA. CDR3 bases: TGTGCCAGCGTCCCATTCTTCGGGGAGCAGTACTTC. Translated, it gives CASVPFFGEQYF.

The chain joins TRBV20-1 to TRBJ1-1; D might be TRBD1 (5 bases). The CDR3 is 14 residues long. CDR1 is DFQATT, CDR2 SNEGSKA, per germline (reference sequence). The V end was cut by 6 bases, the J end by 5 bases, with 19 bases between. The DNA for the CDR3 is TGCAGTGCCGCCCGTGAAGGCTCAGGGACTGAAGCTTTCTTT. Protein: CSAAREGSGTEAFF.

This clonotype has a handful of counts. The rearrangement links TRBV7-2 to TRBJ2-7, with D possibly being TRBD1 or TRBD2 (6 bases each). The CDR3 totals 14 residues. Per germline, CDR1 SGHTA and CDR2 FQGNSA. V was trimmed by 6 bases and J by 6 bases, leaving 18 bases between them. As DNA, the CDR3 is TGTGCCAGCAGGATTGATTGGGGGGCCGGCGAGCAGTACTTC. It encodes CASRIDWGAGEQYF.

V gene TRBV5-1 combines with J gene TRBJ2-1, with D hard to call. Germline V gives CDR1 SGHRS, CDR2 YFSETQ. The CDR3 is 15 amino acids. V was trimmed by 0 bases and J by 2 bases, leaving 9 bases between them. DNA of the CDR3: TGCGCCAGCAGCTTGGACGGGCCACCCTACAATGAGCAGTTCTTC. Protein: CASSLDGPPYNEQFF.

The V gene is TRBV4-3, the J gene TRBJ2-5; weak D call: TRBD1 (7 bases). The DNA end is more similar to TRBJ2-1, so the J call may be wrong. Germline CDR1 reads LGHNA; CDR2 reads YSLEER. The length of the CDR3 is 16 residues. The CDR3 here is CASSQDYQQGGNEQFF. In nucleotides, the CDR3 is TGCGCCAGCAGCCAAGATTACCAGCAGGGGGGCAATGAGCAGTTCTTC.

This clonotype was found many times. V and J are TRBV7-2 and TRBJ2-4, with 9 bases aligning to TRBD2. With V trimmed by 1 base and J by 2 bases, 3 bases remained unmatched. Per the germline V gene, CDR1 is SGHTA and CDR2 is FQGNSA. This CDR3 spans 16 amino acids. The CDR3 coding sequence is TGTGCCAGCAGCTTAGAGGGACTAGCCTCCAAAAACATTCAGTACTTC. It yields the protein CASSLEGLASKNIQYF. Full variable domain (rest looked up from reference TRBV7-2 and TRBJ2-4): GAGVSQSPSNKVTEKGKDVELRCDPISGHTALYWYRQSLGQGLEFLIYFQGNSAPDKSGLPSDRFSAERTGGSVSTLTIQRTQQEDSAVYLCASSLEGLASKNIQYFGAGTRLSVL.

This chain links TRBV20-1 with TRBJ1-1, with 9 positions matching TRBD1. There are 14 residues in the CDR3. Germline CDR1 is DFQATT and CDR2 is SNEGSKA (reference sequence). Trimming cost V 4 bases and J 3 bases; bases outside gene matches: 6. Here the CDR3 reads CSATNRGRDTEAFF. The CDR3 DNA reads TGCAGTGCTACTAACAGGGGGCGAGACACTGAAGCTTTCTTT.

The CDR3 DNA sequence: TGTGCCAGCAGCACAGGGGGTCTGAACACTGAAGCTTTCTTT. It encodes CASSTGGLNTEAFF. J is TRBJ1-1 and V is TRBV7-2; the match to TRBD1 covers 8 bases. The germline V gene encodes CDR1 SGHTA and CDR2 FQGNSA. Losses at the gene ends were 5 bases for V and 0 bases for J; bases not matched to a gene: 2. The CDR3 covers 14 residues.

The chain carries TRBV5-6 and TRBJ2-3, with 7 bases lining up with TRBD2. Germline V gene lookup returns CDR1 SGHDT and CDR2 YYEEEE. The V and J ends lost 0 bases and 4 bases, in that order; junction bases with no gene match: 8. The CDR3 has 16 residues. The CDR3 reads CASSLGGGGGADTQYF. CDR3 bases: TGTGCCAGCAGCTTGGGTGGCGGGGGTGGAGCAGATACGCAGTATTTT. Supplemented by reference TRBV5-6 and TRBJ2-3, the full variable domain reads DAGVTQSPTHLIKTRGQQVTLRCSPKSGHDTVSWYQQALGQGPQFIFQYYEEEERQRGNFPDRFSGHQFPNYSSELNVNALLLGDSALYLCASSLGGGGGADTQYFGPGTRLTVL.

This clonotype appeared a few times. The chain joins TRBV6-2 or TRBV6-3 to TRBJ2-5; no firm D call. The V end lost 6 bases, the J end lost 5 bases, and 16 bases lay between the germline ends. This CDR3 has 14 residues. Per germline, CDR1 MNHEY and CDR2 SVGEGT. The CDR3 DNA reads TGTGCCAGCAGAAACAGACCGATCAGTGAGACCCAGTACTTC. Its protein is CASRNRPISETQYF.

This sequence joins TRBV29-1 and TRBJ2-4; 7 positions match TRBD1. Germline V gene data show CDR1 as SQVTM and CDR2 as ANQGSEA. V lost 5 bases to trimming and J lost 0 bases; unmatched junction nucleotides: 4. The CDR3 spans 14 residues. CDR3 region: CSVRDSPAKNIQYF. The CDR3, as DNA: TGCAGCGTTAGGGACAGCCCAGCCAAAAACATTCAGTACTTC.

This clonotype was picked up many times. CDR3 region: CASSQDLGGGGYTF. For the CDR3, the DNA is TGTGCCAGCAGCCAAGATCTAGGGGGCGGTGGCTACACCTTC. V is TRBV3-1 and J is TRBJ1-2; TRBD1 aligns across 7 bases. Germline CDR1 reads LGHDT; CDR2 reads YNNKEL (reference sequence). V lost 0 bases to trimming and J lost 7 bases; unmatched junction nucleotides: 5. CDR3 length: 14 residues.

The chain employs TRBV18 and TRBJ1-1; no definite D call. Germline V gives CDR1 KGHSH, CDR2 LQKENI. Trimming removed 3 bases at V and 1 base at J, with 9 bases between. CDR3 size: 14 residues. Here the CDR3 reads CASSPSTSNTEAFF. As DNA, the CDR3 is TGTGCCAGCTCACCGTCAACATCGAACACTGAAGCTTTCTTT.

V gene TRBV29-1 combines with J gene TRBJ2-5, with TRBD2 matching over 8 bases. The ends lost 4 bases at V and 4 bases at J; junction bases unmatched: 11. The CDR3 is made up of 15 amino acids. Per the germline V gene, CDR1 is SQVTM and CDR2 is ANQGSEA. The CDR3 protein is CSVAGAGAVGETQYF. In DNA, the CDR3 is TGCAGCGTTGCCGGAGCGGGGGCCGTGGGAGAGACCCAGTACTTC.

The chain combines TRBV29-1 with TRBJ2-7; 7 nucleotides agree with TRBD1. With 4 bases clipped from V and 0 bases from J, the junction kept 6 bases outside the gene matches. The CDR3 is 14 residues long. The germline V gene encodes CDR1 SQVTM and CDR2 ANQGSEA. This CDR3 reads CSVAGTASSYEQYF. CDR3 in DNA: TGCAGCGTTGCTGGGACAGCTAGCTCCTACGAGCAGTACTTC.

This clonotype was seen only a few times. The chain has TRBV20-1 and TRBJ1-2, with 10 bases lining up with TRBD1. Germline values: CDR1 DFQATT, CDR2 SNEGSKA (reference sequence). The CDR3 runs to 16 residues. V gave up 6 bases and J gave up 8 bases; unmatched junction bases: 18. CDR3 loop: CSARAGTGAGARGYTF. The CDR3 DNA sequence: TGCAGTGCCCGAGCCGGGACAGGGGCAGGAGCTCGGGGCTACACCTTC.

The V and J genes are TRBV29-1 and TRBJ2-1; 8 bases match TRBD2. The end of the DNA aligns better with TRBJ2-5, so the J call may be wrong. The CDR3 is 15 residues long. Germline lookup yields CDR1 SQVTM and CDR2 ANQGSEA. The CDR3: CSVGNSRGGGKTQYF. The CDR3 DNA reads as TGCAGCGTTGGCAACTCTCGGGGGGGCGGGAAGACCCAGTACTTC.